This T cell receptor (beta chain) emerged from a study of T cells after somatic rescue of genetic block (TCRdb year 2020). Background for the entire study: The study assessed how robust, over the long term, a T-cell system was when the system had developed through somatic rescue of a genetic block in T-cell development.

The method was the immunoSEQ multiplex PCR assay. The table was pulled from immuneACCESS by TCRdb, which kept in-frame rearrangements only. Such tables lose some clones; where checked, under half of the loss comes from unresolved V genes, and the rest has no known cause. This sample comprises about 68,000 clones, roughly 92% of them detected only once. The biggest ten clones account for 2.9% of the sample. This clone was found once. Its antigen is not yet known. Base qualities are not at hand, and no much larger clone is one base apart. The CDR3 starts with the cysteine, ends with the phenylalanine, and has 11 residues. Just the 33-base CDR3 DNA is kept, in frame starting at base 1. Between the V and J ends, shortened by 5 bases and 6 bases respectively, the junction contains 10 bases. CDR1 and CDR2, per the germline V gene (reference sequence), are DFQATT and SNEGSKA.

This chain is built from TRBV20-1 and TRBJ2-5, with the D gene call left open. The sample taken for sequencing was peripheral blood mononuclear cells (PBMCs). This TCR derives from a man aged 40-50 years. The bases read TGCAGTGCTTACCCACAAAAGACCCAGTACTTC. The encoded protein is CSAYPQKTQYF.